These 24 T cell receptor beta chains originate from one sample sequenced in a study of blood T cells in healthy people across ages. A second 7 to 11 cycle PCR used barcoded and J-beta primers. Via MiXCR, TCRdb re-called the 5' RACE reads, giving one row per CDR3 protein. The sample shows about 1.7 million distinct CDR3 sequences, under 30% of them seen only once. The sample taken for sequencing was blood. These receptors originate from a woman aged 25 to 39 in good health.

The rearrangement uses TRBV14 and TRBJ2-1; D unresolved. The length of the CDR3 is 14 residues. Trimming pared 1 base from V and 4 bases from J, leaving 8 bases between. Germline CDR1 reads SGHDN; CDR2 reads FVKESK. The CDR3 DNA is TGTGCCAGCAGCCAAGTTCTCGGGTACAATGAGCAGTTCTTC. It yields the protein CASSQVLGYNEQFF.

The chain is built from TRBV3-1 and TRBJ1-1; no reliable D call. V lost 4 bases and J lost 1, with 10 bases in between. The CDR3 runs to 14 residues. CDR1 LGHDT and CDR2 YNNKEL come from the germline V gene (reference sequence). CDR3 DNA sequence: TGTGCCAGCAGCCGCTTGCGAAAGAACACTGAAGCTTTCTTT. Translation gives CASSRLRKNTEAFF.

This chain links TRBV15 with TRBJ1-5; D may be TRBD1 (5 bases). Trimming left V 0 bases short and J 2 bases short, with 17 bases between. The CDR3 loop spans 18 amino acids. Germline CDR1 and CDR2: LNHNV and YYDKDF (reference sequence). The CDR3 bases are TGTGCCACCAGCAGAGATAAGGTCGGGGGGTCGCGCAATCAGCCCCAGCATTTT. Translation gives CATSRDKVGGSRNQPQHF.

As for this clonotype: This may come from a read error, since a much larger clone is one base off. Written as DNA, the CDR3 is TGTGCCGGCAATGACCGAGCGCCTCTGGAGACCCAGTACTTC. Translated, it gives CAGNDRAPLETQYF. The V and J genes are TRBV6-2 or TRBV6-3 and TRBJ2-5; D ambiguous. The length of the CDR3 is 14 residues. Germline assignment: CDR1 MNHEY and CDR2 SVGEGT. Trimming shortened V by 11 bases and J by 5 bases, and 21 bases separated the two germline ends.

Regarding this clonotype: Relative to the germline gene, one junction end is altered; a read error may explain this. V is TRBV12-3 or TRBV12-4 and J is TRBJ2-4, with 7 bases fitting TRBD2. This CDR3 has 14 amino acids. The chain's CDR3 is CVSSPRGAKNIQYF. The CDR3 nucleotides read TGTGTCAGCAGTCCGCGGGGGGCCAAAAACATTCAGTACTTC.

Many counts were recorded for this clonotype. The J gene is TRBJ1-4, the V gene TRBV10-3, with D possibly TRBD1 on 5 matching bases. Germline assignment: CDR1 ENHRY and CDR2 SYGVKD. The CDR3 extends over 14 amino acids. V lost 5 bases, J lost 4 bases, and 11 bases lay in between. Here the CDR3 DNA reads TGTGCCATCAGTTCAGGCGGGGGTAATGAAAAACTGTTTTTT. This encodes CAISSGGGNEKLFF.

In this sample, this clonotype turned up once. The chain recombines TRBV5-1 with TRBJ1-2; 12 bases agree with TRBD1. With V trimmed by 0 bases and J by 7 bases, 7 bases remained unmatched. The CDR3 is 16 residues long. Germline CDR1 SGHRS, CDR2 YFSETQ. The CDR3 protein is CASSLEGQGASGGYTF. Written as DNA, the CDR3 is TGCGCCAGCAGCTTGGAGGGACAGGGGGCCTCGGGTGGCTACACCTTC. The full variable domain, in which reference TRBV5-1 and TRBJ1-2 provide the parts outside the CDR3, is KAGVTQTPRYLIKTRGQQVTLSCSPISGHRSVSWYQQTPGQGLQFLFEYFSETQRNKGNFPGRFSGRQFSNSRSEMNVSTLELGDSALYLCASSLEGQGASGGYTFGSGTRLTVV.

In its sample, this clonotype was seen many times. In DNA form, the CDR3 reads TGTGCCACTGCAGGACAGGGGAGTTACGAGCAGTACTTC. Amino acids: CATAGQGSYEQYF. The chain recombines TRBV10-3 with TRBJ2-7; TRBD1 matches at 9 bases. Germline CDR1 and CDR2: ENHRY and SYGVKD. Trimming took 10 bases from V and 4 from J; bases not matched to a gene: 8. The CDR3 contains 13 residues.

This chain uses TRBV20-1 with TRBJ2-4, with D possibly TRBD1 on 5 matching bases. The end of the DNA aligns better with TRBJ2-5, so the J call may be wrong. The CDR3 runs to 15 residues. Germline values: CDR1 DFQATT, CDR2 SNEGSKA (reference sequence). Written as DNA, the CDR3 is TGCAGTGCTAGAGATTTCAGAACAGGACAAGAGACCCAGTACTTC. Its protein is CSARDFRTGQETQYF.

This clonotype was seen at least ten times. This chain uses TRBV12-3 or TRBV12-4 with TRBJ2-1; maybe TRBD1 (6 bases). V dropped 0 bases and J dropped 7 bases, with 10 bases sitting between them. This CDR3 is built from 14 residues. CDR3 sequence reads: CASSLAGRGNEQFF. The CDR3 DNA follows: TGTGCCAGCAGTTTAGCGGGAAGGGGGAATGAGCAGTTCTTC.

The chain uses TRBV6-5 and TRBJ1-2; the D gene is possibly TRBD1 (5 bases). Per the germline V gene, CDR1 is MNHEY and CDR2 is SVGAGI. The CDR3 consists of 13 residues. The CDR3 here is CATLGTGFDRYTF. Written as DNA, the CDR3 is TGTGCTACCCTTGGCACAGGTTTTGATCGCTACACCTTC.

About this clonotype itself: The germline gene is not matched at one end of the junction; a read error may be the cause. The chain employs TRBV27 and TRBJ2-5; D uncertain. This CDR3 has 16 residues. Germline CDR1 MNHEY, CDR2 SMNVEV (reference sequence). Written as DNA, the CDR3 is TGTGCCTGCAGTTCCCTCGACCCCCTTCTCTACAATGAGCAGTACTTC. Amino acids: CACSSLDPLLYNEQYF.

The chain joins TRBV6-6 to TRBJ2-5, with TRBD1 matching 8 bases. CDR1 is MNHNY and CDR2 is SVGAGI in the germline V gene (reference sequence). The CDR3 covers 13 residues. The V and J ends lost 5 bases and 5 bases, in that order; junction bases with no gene match: 4. DNA for the CDR3: TGTGCCAGCAGTAAGACAGGGGACGAGACCCAGTACTTC. Translating it yields CASSKTGDETQYF.

The V gene is TRBV30, the J gene TRBJ2-3; 7 nucleotides align to TRBD1. This CDR3 comprises 15 residues. Germline V CDR1 and CDR2: GTSNPN, SVGIG (reference sequence). J gave up 2 bases and V 4 bases, and 9 bases lay outside the gene matches. CDR3 amino acids: CAWNEDRLFTDTQYF. CDR3 bases: TGTGCCTGGAACGAGGACAGGCTATTCACAGATACGCAGTATTTT.

V usage is TRBV4-3 and J usage is TRBJ2-5; D perhaps matches TRBD2 (6 bases). V was shortened by 1 base and J by 11 bases, with 23 bases between the two germline ends. CDR3 length equals 16 residues. The germline CDR1 and CDR2 sequences are LGHNA and YSLEER. The CDR3 here is CASSQASAGYYNEQYF. CDR3 in DNA: TGCGCCAGCAGCCAAGCTTCGGCGGGGTACTACAATGAGCAGTACTTC.

Note on this clonotype: A much bigger clone sits one base away, suggesting this may be a read error. CDR3 DNA: TGTGCCAGTAGGACTATCGACGGATACACTGAAGCTTTCTTT. It specifies CASRTIDGYTEAFF. This chain connects TRBV19 to TRBJ1-1, with no clear D. Looked up from germline, CDR1 is LNHDA and CDR2 is SQIVND (reference sequence). This CDR3 has 14 amino acids. V dropped 6 bases and J dropped 3 bases, with 14 bases sitting between them.

The chain links TRBV6-5 to TRBJ1-5, with D possibly matching TRBD1 (6 bases). Trimming pared 6 bases from V and 3 bases from J, leaving 15 bases between. The CDR3 runs 15 residues. The germline V gene encodes CDR1 MNHEY and CDR2 SVGAGI. In nucleotides, the CDR3 is TGTGCCAGCAGCCGGACCGGGACAATCAATCAGCCCCAGCATTTT. Translating gives CASSRTGTINQPQHF.

This chain uses TRBV30 with TRBJ2-7; no reliable D call. The germline CDR1 and CDR2 sequences are GTSNPN and SVGIG (reference sequence). This CDR3 has 16 residues. V lost 2 bases, J lost 0 bases, and 17 bases lay in between. The CDR3 spells CAWSSDPTSVSYEQYF. The CDR3 coding sequence is TGTGCCTGGAGTTCTGACCCGACAAGCGTCTCCTACGAGCAGTACTTC.

This clonotype came up a few times. This chain links TRBV6-1 with TRBJ2-5; D could derive from TRBD1 or TRBD2 (6 bases each). CDR1 and CDR2 (germline): MNHNS, SASEGT. The CDR3 covers 18 residues. Trimming pared 6 bases from V and 4 bases from J, leaving 27 bases between. CDR3: CASRTEGGRSRGRETQYF. As DNA, the CDR3 is TGTGCCAGCAGGACCGAAGGGGGGCGGTCGCGGGGTAGAGAGACCCAGTACTTC.

J is TRBJ2-7 and V is TRBV10-2; unclear D gene. Trimming stripped 0 bases from V and 10 bases from J, with 10 bases between. The germline gives CDR1 WSHSY, CDR2 SAAADI. The CDR3 runs to 12 residues. The CDR3: CASSESVGSQYF. The CDR3 coding sequence is TGCGCCAGCAGTGAGTCGGTTGGTAGCCAGTACTTC.

This clonotype occurred a few times. CDR3 nucleotides: TGTGCCAGCAGTGCCCGCGCGGGGGGACTTGAAGAGACCCAGTACTTC. Translated, it gives CASSARAGGLEETQYF. The chain combines TRBV12-3 or TRBV12-4 with TRBJ2-5; 8 bases map to TRBD2. Germline trimming cut 5 bases from V and 3 bases from J; bases unmatched to any gene: 11. This CDR3 comprises 16 residues.

This clonotype was seen repeatedly, ten times or more. V gene TRBV6-1 combines with J gene TRBJ2-4; 7 nucleotides agree with TRBD1. The end of the DNA fits TRBJ2-7 better, so the J call may be wrong. The CDR3 contains 12 residues. Germline CDR1 and CDR2: MNHNS and SASEGT. DNA for the CDR3: TGTGCCAGCGGGACAGTTTCAAACGAGCAGTACTTC. As protein: CASGTVSNEQYF.

This chain connects TRBV7-2 to TRBJ2-1; D is undetermined. Germline CDR1 and CDR2: SGHTA and FQGNSA. This CDR3 spans 14 amino acids. Trimming pared 5 bases from V and 7 bases from J, leaving 15 bases between. The CDR3 DNA reads as TGTGCCAGCAGCCCGGACGGTGTTCCTAATGAGCAGTTCTTC. It specifies CASSPDGVPNEQFF.

This clonotype was observed many times. The chain combines TRBV9 with TRBJ2-5, with unresolved D. Germline-derived CDR1 and CDR2 are SGDLS and YYNGEE. Trimming shortened V by 4 bases and J by 1 base, and 11 bases separated the two germline ends. This CDR3 comprises 14 residues. CDR3 sequence reads: CASSPTAIQETQYF. CDR3 DNA sequence: TGTGCCAGCAGCCCAACAGCGATCCAAGAGACCCAGTACTTC. The variable domain in full, with the rest retrieved from reference TRBV9 and TRBJ2-5, is DSGVTQTPKHLITATGQRVTLRCSPRSGDLSVYWYQQSLDQGLQFLIQYYNGEERAKGNILERFSAQQFPDLHSELNLSSLELGDSALYFCASSPTAIQETQYFGPGTRLLVL.